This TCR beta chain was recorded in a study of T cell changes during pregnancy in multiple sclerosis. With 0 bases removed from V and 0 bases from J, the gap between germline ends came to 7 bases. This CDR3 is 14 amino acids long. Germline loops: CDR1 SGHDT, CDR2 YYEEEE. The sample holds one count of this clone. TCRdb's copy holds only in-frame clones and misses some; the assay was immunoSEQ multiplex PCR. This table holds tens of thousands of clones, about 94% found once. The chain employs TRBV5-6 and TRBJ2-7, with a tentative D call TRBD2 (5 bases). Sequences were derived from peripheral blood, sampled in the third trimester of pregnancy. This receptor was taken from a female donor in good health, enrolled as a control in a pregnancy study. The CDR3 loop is CASSLVGSSYEQYF. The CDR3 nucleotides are TGTGCCAGCAGCTTGGTGGGGAGCTCCTACGAGCAGTACTTC. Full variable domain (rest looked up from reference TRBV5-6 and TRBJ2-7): DAGVTQSPTHLIKTRGQQVTLRCSPKSGHDTVSWYQQALGQGPQFIFQYYEEEERQRGNFPDRFSGHQFPNYSSELNVNALLLGDSALYLCASSLVGSSYEQYFGPGTRLTVT.